The clone carrying this T cell receptor (beta chain) has at least ten counts. Using its own MiXCR run on the 5' RACE reads, TCRdb lists one record per CDR3 protein. Of approximately 230,000 distinct CDR3 sequences detected, 5% to 7% appear once; the ten largest clones hold roughly 15%. Per the germline V gene, CDR1 is SNHLY and CDR2 is FYNNEI. The CDR3 runs to 15 residues. V was clipped by 8 bases and J by 2 bases; unmatched bases: 7. This sample is drawn from a study of identical twins. A further study also used this sample, focusing on T cells expressing NK-cell markers.

The sample taken for sequencing was CD8+ T cells sorted from blood. This clonotype was sampled from a woman under 30 in good health. The chain links TRBV2 to TRBJ2-1, with TRBD2 matching over 9 bases. The DNA for the CDR3 is TGTGCCAGCTCGAGGGCTAGCGGGACCTACAATGAGCAGTTCTTC. Its translation: CASSRASGTYNEQFF.